This T cell receptor (beta chain) was captured by sequencing in a study of blood T cell repertoires in COVID-19. On the study more broadly: PBMCs, B-cell-depleted T cells, or T cells were the source of the cDNA or gDNA that made up the material.

Trimming removed 4 bases from V and 2 bases from J; junction bases left unmatched: 11. The CDR3 has 16 residues. Germline CDR1 is SGDLS and CDR2 is YYNGEE. As handled by the study authors: Amplification with reference gene primers provided the estimates of nucleated cell counts. Profiled with immunoSEQ multiplex PCR; TCRdb holds only in-frame clones, not every one. From that table come the V and J calls and clone size; the DNA was used to work out D and trimming. The table has roughly 190,000 clones, approximately 80% seen once. Participants were aged roughly 18 to 89 years from roughly 26 US areas. Self-reported history from a screening survey and questionnaire set each donor's cohort.

The chain has TRBV9 and TRBJ2-5; the match to TRBD1 covers 7 bases. The sequenced sample consisted of PBMCs or T cells enriched from blood (not recorded which). The origin of this receptor is a woman aged 55-75 years with acute COVID-19. CDR3 protein: CASSSPLDRYQETQYF. The CDR3 nucleotides read TGTGCCAGCAGCTCTCCCTTGGACAGGTATCAAGAGACCCAGTACTTC.